Following are 8 T cell receptor beta chains from one sample sequenced in a study of blood T cells in healthy people across ages. The use of a sample-barcoded 5' primer and a J-beta primer mix characterized a second PCR of roughly 7 to 11 cycles. TCRdb independently ran MiXCR on the 5' RACE reads; one entry per CDR3 protein. The repertoire has around 1,000,000 distinct CDR3 sequences, roughly 24% of them found once; the top ten carry approximately 0.71%. These data also featured in a second study, about T cells of mothers and their children.

The sample comprised blood. Source of these receptors: a girl aged 2 to 10 in good health.

This clonotype was recorded at least ten times. CDR3 nucleotide sequence: TGCAGTGCTAGAGATTTCCGCGGGGGGCCGGGCGACGAGCAGTACTTC. It codes for CSARDFRGGPGDEQYF. The chain recombines TRBV20-1 with TRBJ2-7; 8 bases agree with TRBD2. This CDR3 has 16 amino acids. Germline CDR1 is DFQATT and CDR2 is SNEGSKA (reference sequence). Unmatched junction bases numbered 12, after V lost 0 bases and J lost 5 bases.

The sample holds many counts of this clonotype. The V call is TRBV20-1, the J call TRBJ1-1; D is ambiguous. V lost 7 bases and J lost 6, with 12 bases in between. The V gene's germline CDR1 is DFQATT and CDR2 SNEGSKA (reference sequence). The CDR3 is 11 amino acids. The CDR3 region has the DNA TGCAGTGTATATGGACGGGCTGAAGCTTTCTTT. This codes for CSVYGRAEAFF.

The chain employs TRBV5-1 and TRBJ2-1; a possible D gene is TRBD1 (6 bases). CDR1 and CDR2 (germline): SGHRS, YFSETQ. Trimming stripped 6 bases from V and 2 bases from J, with 18 bases between. The CDR3 extends over 16 amino acids. CDR3 region: CASTLVQGMAYNEQFF. CDR3 nucleotides: TGCGCCAGCACCCTGGTTCAGGGGATGGCCTACAATGAGCAGTTCTTC.

This clonotype was observed a few times. The rearrangement uses TRBV20-1 and TRBJ2-3, with 8 bases fitting TRBD1. The length of the CDR3 is 17 residues. Germline V gene sequence: CDR1 DFQATT, CDR2 SNEGSKA (reference sequence). Losses at the gene ends were 1 base for V and 2 bases for J; bases not matched to a gene: 11. The CDR3: CSARGGTGQGPTDTQYF. The CDR3 DNA is TGCAGTGCTAGAGGGGGGACAGGACAGGGTCCCACAGATACGCAGTATTTT.

The chain employs TRBV25-1 and TRBJ1-1; unclear D gene. CDR1 is MGHDK, CDR2 SYGVNS, per germline. The V end was cut by 7 bases, the J end by 4 bases, with 13 bases between. CDR3 length: 13 amino acids. CDR3 region: CASIYDFGTEAFF. The DNA for the CDR3 is TGTGCCAGCATATATGATTTCGGCACTGAAGCTTTCTTT.

This chain joins TRBV7-9 and TRBJ1-1; D is unresolved. V lost 5 bases and J 2 bases, leaving 15 bases between the germline ends. This CDR3 spans 15 amino acids. In germline, CDR1 is SEHNR, CDR2 FQNEAQ (reference sequence). The CDR3, as DNA: TGTGCCAGCAGCCCCGGCCGGGGAGGCAACACTGAAGCTTTCTTT. Translated: CASSPGRGGNTEAFF.

The chain links TRBV20-1 to TRBJ1-2; 8 bases are shared with TRBD1. Unmatched junction bases numbered 6, after V lost 1 base and J lost 8 bases. The CDR3 runs 13 residues. Germline V gives CDR1 DFQATT, CDR2 SNEGSKA (reference sequence). CDR3 in amino acids: CSARAPTGEGYTF. The CDR3 region has the DNA TGCAGTGCTAGAGCCCCGACAGGGGAAGGCTACACCTTC.

This clonotype was detected once. CDR3 residues: CSARRQGGNSYEQYF. CDR3 coding DNA: TGCAGTGCCAGAAGACAGGGCGGAAACTCCTACGAGCAGTACTTC. The rearrangement uses TRBV20-1 and TRBJ2-7; 7 bases map to TRBD1. This CDR3 has 15 residues. Germline values: CDR1 DFQATT, CDR2 SNEGSKA (reference sequence). Trimming at V came to 6 bases and at J to 0 bases, leaving 11 bases not matched to a gene.